This T cell receptor beta chain was identified in a study of T-cell memory formation after mild COVID-19. As regards this clonotype: Its antigen is still unknown.

In TCRdb, the 5' RACE reads were re-called with MiXCR into one record per CDR3 protein. The sample lists a few hundred thousand distinct CDR3 sequences; 7.5% to 10% were seen once. Overall study findings and caveats: The appearance of some responding clones in pre-infection memory suggested that cross-reactive memory joined. Clones shrinking between day 15 and 85 showed a balanced CD4/CD8 split, and those that grew later tilted toward CD4+. The CD4+ clones that contracted clustered mainly within CM and EM, and the CD8+ clones concentrated in EMRA.

Trimming left V 1 base short and J 3 bases short, with 12 bases between. This CDR3 spans 15 amino acids. Germline CDR1 and CDR2: SGHTA and FQGNSA. Material: PBMCs or a T cell subset sorted from them (not recorded which). The rearrangement joins TRBV7-2 to TRBJ1-1; D is undetermined. The sequence came from a man aged 18 to 29 who had mild COVID-19 (a few samples of this study predate the infection). Cell type and time point are not known. CDR3 loop: CASSLGVGIDTEAFF. CDR3 DNA: TGTGCCAGCAGCTTAGGAGTGGGGATTGACACTGAAGCTTTCTTT.